Listed below are T cell receptor beta chains from one sample, sequenced in a study of T cell changes during pregnancy in multiple sclerosis. Assay: immunoSEQ multiplex PCR; the TCRdb copy retains only in-frame clones and omits some. The sample lists about 68,000 clones, approximately 90% occurring once. The sample here was peripheral blood, taken in the second trimester of pregnancy. These receptors came from a female donor in good health, enrolled as a control in a pregnancy study. CDR3s include the opening cysteine and the closing phenylalanine or tryptophan. The D gene is left open where the match is weak. The listing skips clone size in some rows; elsewhere it reads once, few, many or a size class.

>TRBV7-9|-|TRBD2|TRBJ2-1
TGTGCCAGCAGCTCCCCGGGGGGGGGTCTATACAATGAGCAGTTCTTC
CASSSPGGGLYNEQFF
>TRBV18|-|TRBD1|TRBJ1-2
TGTGCCAGCTCGGTGACAGGACAGGGGGCGGCTGGCTACACCTTC
CASSVTGQGAAGYTF
>TRBV25-1|-|TRBD1|TRBJ2-1
TGTGCCAGCACCCAAGGGGGACAGGGTTACAATGAGCAGTTCTTC
CASTQGGQGYNEQFF
>TRBV18|-|-|TRBJ1-1
TGTGCCAGCTCACCTTCAGGACAGATGAACACTGAAGCTTTCTTT
CASSPSGQMNTEAFF
>TRBV27|-|TRBD1|TRBJ1-2
TGTGCCAGCAGAGAAGCCGGGACAGGACAGTCGGGCTACACCTTC
CASREAGTGQSGYTF
>TRBV27|-|TRBD1|TRBJ2-7
TGTGCCAGCAGACGGACAGGAGTAACCTACGAGCAGTACTTC
CASRRTGVTYEQYF
>TRBV10-3|-|-|TRBJ2-1
TGTGCCATCTCCCAGTATCTCCGCAATGAGCAGTTCTTC
CAISQYLRNEQFF
>TRBV13|-|-|TRBJ1-2
TGTGCCAGCAGCCCGGGGGGGTATGGCTACACCTTC
CASSPGGYGYTF
>TRBV19|-|TRBD2|TRBJ2-5
TGTGCCAGTAGTATAGGAATAGCGGGAGGGCGTGTAGAGACCCAGTACTTC
CASSIGIAGGRVETQYF
>TRBV10-3|-|TRBD2|TRBJ2-2
TGTGCCATCAGGAGGCTAGCGGGAGGGTCCCCCGGGGAGCTGTTTTTT
CAIRRLAGGSPGELFF
>TRBV9|-|-|TRBJ2-2
TGTGCCAGCAGCGTAAGAATAAGCGGACCCGGGGAGCTGTTTTTT
CASSVRISGPGELFF
>TRBV18|once|-|TRBJ2-7
TGTGCCAGCTCACCACGTTCAGGTCCCTACGAGCAGTACTTC
CASSPRSGPYEQYF
>TRBV7-2|-|TRBD2|TRBJ2-7
TGTGCCAGCAGCTTCCCCACTAGCGGGAGGGAACGGCCCTACGAGCAGTACTTC
CASSFPTSGRERPYEQYF
>TRBV28|once|-|TRBJ1-1
TGTGCCAGCAGTTTTGGGGGGGTAGGAACTGAAGCTTTCTTT
CASSFGGVGTEAFF
>TRBV11-1|-|TRBD2|TRBJ2-1
TGTGCCAGCAGCGCCACTAGCGGGAGCAGCACTGAGCAGTTCTTC
CASSATSGSSTEQFF
>TRBV10-3|-|-|TRBJ1-1
TGTGCCTCCGGCAGACTGGGTGAAGCTTTCTTT
CASGRLGEAFF
>TRBV6-5|once|TRBD1|TRBJ2-3
TGTGCCAGCAGTTCCTCCGGGACAGTGCAGTATTTT
CASSSSGTVQYF
>TRBV7-9|-|TRBD1|TRBJ1-1
TGTGCCAGCGGACTCGGGACAGGCGGTTTGAACACTGAAGCTTTCTTT
CASGLGTGGLNTEAFF
>TRBV28|-|TRBD1|TRBJ2-7
TGTGCCAGCACGGGCACGGGACAGGGCCTATACGAGCAGTACTTC
CASTGTGQGLYEQYF
>TRBV28|-|-|TRBJ2-7
TGTGCCAGCAGTTTCTCAGGGACTTACGAGCAGTACTTC
CASSFSGTYEQYF
>TRBV11-3|-|TRBD1|TRBJ1-5
TGTGCCAGCAGCTCCGCAGACAGGGGGCGGAATCAGCCCCAGCATTTT
CASSSADRGRNQPQHF
>TRBV19|-|-|TRBJ2-5
TGTGCCAGTAGTATAGCAGGGTGGGAGACCCAGTACTTC
CASSIAGWETQYF
>TRBV4-1|-|TRBD1|TRBJ1-1
TGCGCCAGCAGCCTCCAGGGGACAGGGGGAACTGAAGCTTTCTTT
CASSLQGTGGTEAFF
>TRBV5-4|-|TRBD1|TRBJ1-2
TGTGCCAGCAGCTTCACAGGGGACTATGGCTACACCTTC
CASSFTGDYGYTF
>TRBV5-6|once|-|TRBJ1-2
TGTGCCAGCAGCTTGGACAGTGTCTATGGCTACACCTTC
CASSLDSVYGYTF
>TRBV6-5|-|-|TRBJ1-1
TGTGCCAGCAGACAACAGGGCGGCACTGAAGCTTTCTTT
CASRQQGGTEAFF
>TRBV5-4|-|TRBD2|TRBJ2-1
TGTGCCAGCAGCTTGGTTGCGGGGGGCTGGAATGAGCAGTTCTTC
CASSLVAGGWNEQFF
>TRBV13|-|TRBD2|TRBJ2-5
TGTGCCAGCAGCCTCGGACTAGCGGGAGGATTGGAGACCCAGTACTTC
CASSLGLAGGLETQYF
>TRBV27|-|-|TRBJ1-5
TGTGCCAGCAGAATTAATAGCAATCAGCCCCAGCATTTT
CASRINSNQPQHF
>TRBV5-4|-|TRBD2|TRBJ2-5
TGTGCCAGCAGCTTGGGGCTAGCGGGAGAGACCCAGTACTTC
CASSLGLAGETQYF
>TRBV7-8|-|TRBD2|TRBJ2-2
TGTGCCAGCAGCTTAGTATCCGCTAGCGGCCTTGGGACCGGGGAGCTGTTTTTT
CASSLVSASGLGTGELFF
>TRBV11-1|-|TRBD1|TRBJ2-3
TGTGCCAGCAGCGCGGGACAGGGGCATAAGGGAGATACGCAGTATTTT
CASSAGQGHKGDTQYF
>TRBV29-1|-|TRBD2|TRBJ2-5
TGCAGCGCCACCGGTCCTAGCGGGACCCAGTACTTC
CSATGPSGTQYF
>TRBV5-1|once|TRBD1|TRBJ1-1
TGCGCCAGCAGCGGGGGACAGGGGTGGACTGAAGCTTTCTTT
CASSGGQGWTEAFF
>TRBV7-9|-|-|TRBJ2-7
TGTGCCAGCAGCTTAGAGGCGGGAGAGCAGTACTTC
CASSLEAGEQYF
>TRBV4-1|-|-|TRBJ1-1
TGCGCCAGCAGCCACCCGACCGAGGTCCTGAACACTGAAGCTTTCTTT
CASSHPTEVLNTEAFF
>TRBV27|-|TRBD2|TRBJ2-3
TGTGCCAGCAGCCCGAGGACTAGCGGGGATACGCAGTATTTT
CASSPRTSGDTQYF
>TRBV18|-|TRBD2|TRBJ2-1
TGTGCCAGCTCGCCCGGGGGGGGGCCAGAGCAGTTCTTC
CASSPGGGPEQFF
>TRBV29-1|-|TRBD1|TRBJ2-2
TGCAGCGTTGATTTAGGGACAGGGCTCACCGGGGAGCTGTTTTTT
CSVDLGTGLTGELFF
>TRBV6-5|-|-|TRBJ1-4
TGTGCCAGCAGTTACTCGATTCTAGGGAGTAATGAAAAACTGTTTTTT
CASSYSILGSNEKLFF
>TRBV7-2|once|-|TRBJ1-4
TGTGCCAGCAGCTTCCAAACACATCAAATTAATGAAAAACTGTTTTTT
CASSFQTHQINEKLFF
>TRBV7-9|-|-|TRBJ1-2
TGTGCCAGCAGCTTCTCGCAGAGCGATGGCTACACCTTC
CASSFSQSDGYTF
>TRBV11-2|-|-|TRBJ1-3
TGTGCCAGCAGCTCAGGGGTCTCTGGAAACACCATATATTTT
CASSSGVSGNTIYF
>TRBV4-3|-|-|TRBJ1-1
TGCGCCAGCAGCCAAGTCTTCGGGGGAGAAGCTTTCTTT
CASSQVFGGEAFF
>TRBV7-2|-|-|TRBJ1-5
TGTGCCAGCAGCTTAGTCCAGGGGTCCAATCAGCCCCAGCATTTT
CASSLVQGSNQPQHF
>TRBV6-1|-|-|TRBJ1-2
TGTGCCAGCAGACAGGGAAGGTATGGCTACACCTTC
CASRQGRYGYTF
>TRBV11-3|once|TRBD2|TRBJ2-7
TGTGCCAGCAGCACCCGGATAGCGGGATTCTACGAGCAGTACTTC
CASSTRIAGFYEQYF
>TRBV5-1|-|TRBD1|TRBJ2-7
TGCGCCAGCAGCTCCGGGACAGGGTCCTACGAGCAGTACTTC
CASSSGTGSYEQYF
>TRBV15|-|-|TRBJ2-1
TGTGCCACCAGCGGCCCTACAGGCTCCTACAATGAGCAGTTCTTC
CATSGPTGSYNEQFF
>TRBV19|-|-|TRBJ1-2
TGTGCCAGTAGCTGGGGCAGGACCGCCTATGGCTACACCTTC
CASSWGRTAYGYTF
>TRBV7-9|-|-|TRBJ2-7
TGTGCCAGCAGTCATACAGGCTCCGAGCAGTACTTC
CASSHTGSEQYF
>TRBV2|-|-|TRBJ1-2
TGTGCCAGCAGTGAAAGGGGGGGAAACTATGGCTACACCTTC
CASSERGGNYGYTF
>TRBV6-5|-|TRBD1|TRBJ1-5
TGTGCCAGCAGCACAGGGGAACAGCCCCAGCATTTT
CASSTGEQPQHF
>TRBV28|-|TRBD2|TRBJ2-5
TGTGCCAGCAGTCGGGAGAGCGGGAGCCCCCCAGAGACCCAGTACTTC
CASSRESGSPPETQYF
>TRBV4-3|-|TRBD2|TRBJ2-3
TGCGCCAGCAGCCAATCTAGCGGACGGCGGACAGATACGCAGTATTTT
CASSQSSGRRTDTQYF
>TRBV7-2|-|-|TRBJ1-5
TGTGCCAGCAGCTTATCAGGAAATCAGCCCCAGCATTTT
CASSLSGNQPQHF
>TRBV4-1|-|-|TRBJ1-2
TGCGCCAGCAGCCAAGATCCGGTCCTTAGAAGGGGTGGCTACACCTTC
CASSQDPVLRRGGYTF